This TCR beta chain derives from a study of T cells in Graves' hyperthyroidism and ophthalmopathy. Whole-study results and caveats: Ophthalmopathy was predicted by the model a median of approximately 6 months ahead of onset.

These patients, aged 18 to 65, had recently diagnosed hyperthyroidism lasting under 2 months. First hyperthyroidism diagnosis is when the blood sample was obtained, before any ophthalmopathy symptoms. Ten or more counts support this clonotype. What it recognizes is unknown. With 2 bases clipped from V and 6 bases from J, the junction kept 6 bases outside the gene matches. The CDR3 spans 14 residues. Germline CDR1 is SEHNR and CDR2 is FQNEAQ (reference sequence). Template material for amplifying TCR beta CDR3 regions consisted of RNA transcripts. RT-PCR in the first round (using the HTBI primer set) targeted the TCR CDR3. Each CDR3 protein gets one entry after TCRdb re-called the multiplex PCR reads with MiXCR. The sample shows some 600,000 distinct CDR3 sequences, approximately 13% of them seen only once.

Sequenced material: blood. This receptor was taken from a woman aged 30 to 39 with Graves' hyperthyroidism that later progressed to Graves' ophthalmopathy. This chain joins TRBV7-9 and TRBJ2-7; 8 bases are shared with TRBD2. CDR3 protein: CASSLLAGGGEQYF. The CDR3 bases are TGTGCCAGCAGCTTACTTGCGGGAGGTGGCGAGCAGTACTTC. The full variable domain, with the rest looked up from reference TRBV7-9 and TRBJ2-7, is DTGVSQNPRHKITKRGQNVTFRCDPISEHNRLYWYRQTLGQGPEFLTYFQNEAQLEKSRLLSDRFSAERPKGSFSTLEIQRTEQGDSAMYLCASSLLAGGGEQYFGPGTRLTVT.